This T cell receptor (beta chain) was recorded in a study of human T cells and chemical hapten exposure. Study as a whole: 2% DPC applied to a roughly 2 cm by roughly 2 cm arm area sensitized donors. 0.01% DPC was applied to the upper back in patch tests, which were read at 6 days.

The CDR3 extends over 14 amino acids. CDR1 MDHEN and CDR2 SYDVKM come from the germline V gene. The V gene lost 2 bases and the J gene lost 8 bases, with 12 bases spanning the gap. Individual cDNA molecules (in the library) carried attached unique molecular identifiers. One entry per CDR3 protein, called by TCRdb with MiXCR from the RACE reads. Here the sample spans approximately 350,000 distinct CDR3 sequences, around 6.9% being singletons. Stated time point: patch test 1, 2 weeks after DPC sensitization. Described treatment: therapeutic diphenylcyclopropenone sensitization with weekly scalp DPC. The drawing of blood occurred before each patch test was applied. In its sample, this clonotype was seen a few times.

This clonotype was obtained from a woman between 18 and 29 years old with alopecia areata. Some clones in this sample may be carry-over from other donors' samples. The input for sequencing was whole blood, taken in connection with sensitization to the hapten diphenylcyclopropenone (DPC). J is TRBJ1-4 and V is TRBV28; no clear D gene. In nucleotides, the CDR3 is TGTGCCAGCAGTTTAGGGCAGGTTTGGGAAAAACTGTTTTTT. Translating it yields CASSLGQVWEKLFF.